The sequence of this T cell receptor beta chain was determined in a study of early T cells in non-severe SARS-CoV-2 infection. A single record per CDR3 protein comes from TCRdb applying MiXCR to the 5' RACE reads. The data show fewer than 100,000 distinct CDR3 sequences, approximately 10% seen once. This clonotype was sampled from an adult who was a healthcare worker with PCR-confirmed SARS-CoV-2 infection or an uninfected control (not recorded which). Sequencing used whole blood.

The DNA for the CDR3 is TGTGCCAGCCTAGCGGGGTTAGAAGAGACCCAGTACTTC. It is translated as CASLAGLEETQYF. This sequence joins TRBV6-1 and TRBJ2-5; 9 bases agree with TRBD2. CDR1 MNHNS and CDR2 SASEGT come from the germline V gene. The CDR3 loop spans 13 amino acids. V lost 8 bases to trimming and J lost 3 bases; unmatched junction nucleotides: 4.